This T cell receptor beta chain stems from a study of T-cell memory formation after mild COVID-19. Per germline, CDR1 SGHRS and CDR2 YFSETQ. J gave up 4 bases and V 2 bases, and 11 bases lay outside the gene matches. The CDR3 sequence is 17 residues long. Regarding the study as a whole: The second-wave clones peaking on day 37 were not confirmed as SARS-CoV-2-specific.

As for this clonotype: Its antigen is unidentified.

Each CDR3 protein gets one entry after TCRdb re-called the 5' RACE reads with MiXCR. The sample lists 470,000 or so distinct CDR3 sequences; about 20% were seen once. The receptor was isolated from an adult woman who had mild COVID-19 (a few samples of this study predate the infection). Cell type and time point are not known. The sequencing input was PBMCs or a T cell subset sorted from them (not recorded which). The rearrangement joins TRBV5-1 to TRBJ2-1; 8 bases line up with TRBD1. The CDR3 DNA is TGCGCCAGCAGCTTAGGAAGACAGGGGCGCCTATACAATGAGCAGTTCTTC. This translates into CASSLGRQGRLYNEQFF.